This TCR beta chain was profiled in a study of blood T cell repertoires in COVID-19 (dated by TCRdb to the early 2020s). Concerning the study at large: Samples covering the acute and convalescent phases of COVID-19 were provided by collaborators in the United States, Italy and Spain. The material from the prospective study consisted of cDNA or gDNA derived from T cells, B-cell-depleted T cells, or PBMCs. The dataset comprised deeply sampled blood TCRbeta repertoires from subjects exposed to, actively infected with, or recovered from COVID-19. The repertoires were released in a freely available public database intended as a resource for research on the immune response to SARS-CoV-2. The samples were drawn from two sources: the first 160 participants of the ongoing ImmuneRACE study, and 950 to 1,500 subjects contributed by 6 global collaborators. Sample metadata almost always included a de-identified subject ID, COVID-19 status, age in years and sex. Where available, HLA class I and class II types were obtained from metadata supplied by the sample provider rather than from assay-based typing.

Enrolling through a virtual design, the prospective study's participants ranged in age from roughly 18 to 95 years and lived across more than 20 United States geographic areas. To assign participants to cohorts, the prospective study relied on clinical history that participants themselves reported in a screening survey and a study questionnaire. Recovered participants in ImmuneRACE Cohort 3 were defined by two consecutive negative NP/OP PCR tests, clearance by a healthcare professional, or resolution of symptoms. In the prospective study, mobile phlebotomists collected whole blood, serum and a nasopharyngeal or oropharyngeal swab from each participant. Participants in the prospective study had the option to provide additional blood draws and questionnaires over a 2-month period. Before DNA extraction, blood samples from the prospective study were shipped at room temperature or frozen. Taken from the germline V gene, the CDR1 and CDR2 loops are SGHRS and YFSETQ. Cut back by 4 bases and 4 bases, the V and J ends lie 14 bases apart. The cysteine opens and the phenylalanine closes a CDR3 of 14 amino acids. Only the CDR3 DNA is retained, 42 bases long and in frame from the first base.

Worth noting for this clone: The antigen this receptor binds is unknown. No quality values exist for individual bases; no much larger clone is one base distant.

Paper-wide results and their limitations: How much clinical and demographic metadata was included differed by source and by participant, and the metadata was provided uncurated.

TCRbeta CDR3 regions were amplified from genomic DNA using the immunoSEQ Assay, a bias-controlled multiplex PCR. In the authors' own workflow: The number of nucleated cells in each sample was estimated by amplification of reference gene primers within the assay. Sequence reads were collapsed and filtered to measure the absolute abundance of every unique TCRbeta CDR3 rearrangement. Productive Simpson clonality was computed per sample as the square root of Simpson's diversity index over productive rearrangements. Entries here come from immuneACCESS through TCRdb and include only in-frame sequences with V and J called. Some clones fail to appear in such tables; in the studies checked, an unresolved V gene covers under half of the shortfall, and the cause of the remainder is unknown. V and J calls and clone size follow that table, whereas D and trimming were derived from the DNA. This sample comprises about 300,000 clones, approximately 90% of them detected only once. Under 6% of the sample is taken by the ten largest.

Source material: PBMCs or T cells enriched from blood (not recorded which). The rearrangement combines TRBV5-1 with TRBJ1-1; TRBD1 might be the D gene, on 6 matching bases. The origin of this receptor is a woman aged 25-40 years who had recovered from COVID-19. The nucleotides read TGCGCCAGCAGCCCAACCGGACAGCTCACTGAAGCTTTCTTT. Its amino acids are CASSPTGQLTEAFF.